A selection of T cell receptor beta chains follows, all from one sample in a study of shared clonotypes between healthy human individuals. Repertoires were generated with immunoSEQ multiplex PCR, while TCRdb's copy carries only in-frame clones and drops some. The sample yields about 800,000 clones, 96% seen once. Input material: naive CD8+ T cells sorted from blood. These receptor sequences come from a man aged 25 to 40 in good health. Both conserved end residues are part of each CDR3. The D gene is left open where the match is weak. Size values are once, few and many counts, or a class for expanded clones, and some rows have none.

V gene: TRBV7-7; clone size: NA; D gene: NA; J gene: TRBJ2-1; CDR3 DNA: TGTGCTAGCAGTCTCACCTTCGGGGACAATGAGCAGTTCTTC; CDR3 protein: CASSLTFGDNEQFF
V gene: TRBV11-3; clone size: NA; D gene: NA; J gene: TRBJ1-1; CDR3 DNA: TGTGCCAGCAGCTCCTCAGGGGCGAACACTGAAGCTTTCTTT; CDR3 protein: CASSSSGANTEAFF
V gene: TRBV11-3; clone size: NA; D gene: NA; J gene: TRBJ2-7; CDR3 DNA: TGTGCCAGCAGCTTGGGTTATGGGCTCGAGCAGTACTTC; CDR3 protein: CASSLGYGLEQYF
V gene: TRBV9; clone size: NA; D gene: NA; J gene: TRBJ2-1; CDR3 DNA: TGTGCCAGCAGCGTAGCTGACGCGATCTCCTACAATGAGCAGTTCTTC; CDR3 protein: CASSVADAISYNEQFF
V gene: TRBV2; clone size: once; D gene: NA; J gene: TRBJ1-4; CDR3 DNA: TGTGCCAGCTTCCGATTTTTCGCGGGGGCAGAGGGAGAAAAACTGTTTTTT; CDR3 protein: CASFRFFAGAEGEKLFF
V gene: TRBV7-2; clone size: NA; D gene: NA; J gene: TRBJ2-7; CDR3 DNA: TGTGCCAGCAGCCGTACCTACGAGCAGTACTTC; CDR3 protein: CASSRTYEQYF
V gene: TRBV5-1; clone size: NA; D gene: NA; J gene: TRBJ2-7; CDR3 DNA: TGCGCCAGCAGCTTGGGGGACTTCTTAGGCGAGCAGTACTTC; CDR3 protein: CASSLGDFLGEQYF
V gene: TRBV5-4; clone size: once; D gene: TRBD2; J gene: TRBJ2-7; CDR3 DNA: TGTGCCAGCAGCTTGGACGCGGGAGCAACATACGAGCAGTACTTC; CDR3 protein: CASSLDAGATYEQYF
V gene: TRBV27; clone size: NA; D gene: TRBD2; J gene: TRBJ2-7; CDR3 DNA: TGTGCCAGCAGTCCGATCCTGGGACTAGGTTCTTACGAGCAGTACTTC; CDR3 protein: CASSPILGLGSYEQYF
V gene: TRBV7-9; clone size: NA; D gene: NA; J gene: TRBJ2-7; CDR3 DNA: TGTGCCAGCAGCTTAGACGGTCTGAGTTGGGGGTCCTACGAGCAGTACTTC; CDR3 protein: CASSLDGLSWGSYEQYF
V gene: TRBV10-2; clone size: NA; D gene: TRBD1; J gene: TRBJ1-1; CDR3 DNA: TGCGCCAGCACCCTAACTCGGACAGGGGGCACTGAAGCTTTCTTT; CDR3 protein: CASTLTRTGGTEAFF
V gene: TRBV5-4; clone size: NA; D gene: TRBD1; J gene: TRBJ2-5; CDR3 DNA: TGTGCCAGCAGCTTGGTACAGGGGGCAACAGAGACCCAGTACTTC; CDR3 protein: CASSLVQGATETQYF
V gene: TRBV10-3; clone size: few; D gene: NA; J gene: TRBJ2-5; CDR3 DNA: TGTGCCATCAGTGAGTCTAAGTCTCCAGGGCGAGAGACCCAGTACTTC; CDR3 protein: CAISESKSPGRETQYF
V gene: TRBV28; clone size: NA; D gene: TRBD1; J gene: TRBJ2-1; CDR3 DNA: TGTGCCAGCAGTTTATTTCAGACAGGGCCCGAACTGAATACTTACAATGAGCAGTTCTTC; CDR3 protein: CASSLFQTGPELNTYNEQFF
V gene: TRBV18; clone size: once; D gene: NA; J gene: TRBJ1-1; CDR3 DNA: TGTGCCAGCTCACCCGGAAAGGAGAGGGATCCGAGCACTGAAGCTTTCTTT; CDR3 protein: CASSPGKERDPSTEAFF
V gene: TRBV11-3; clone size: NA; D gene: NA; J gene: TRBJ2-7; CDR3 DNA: TGTGCCAGCAGAAGGTATAAACCCGACGAGCAGTACTTC; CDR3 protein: CASRRYKPDEQYF
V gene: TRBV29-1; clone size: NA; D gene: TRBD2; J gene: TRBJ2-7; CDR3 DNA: TGCAGCGTCCTAAACGGCCCTAGCGGGATCTACGAGCAGTACTTC; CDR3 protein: CSVLNGPSGIYEQYF
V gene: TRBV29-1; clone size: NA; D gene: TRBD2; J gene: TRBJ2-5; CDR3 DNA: TGCAGCGGTCGGGTAGCGGGAGGTCCCGGGTGGGAGACCCAGTACTTC; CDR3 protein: CSGRVAGGPGWETQYF
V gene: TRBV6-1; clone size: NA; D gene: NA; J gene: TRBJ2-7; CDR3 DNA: TGTGCCAGCAGTGAAGGAGGTTCCTACGAGCAGTACTTC; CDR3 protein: CASSEGGSYEQYF
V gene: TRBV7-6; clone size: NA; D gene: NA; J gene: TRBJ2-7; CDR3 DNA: TGTGCCAGCAGCTTAGCCGGGTTCTCCTACGAGCAGTACTTC; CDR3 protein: CASSLAGFSYEQYF
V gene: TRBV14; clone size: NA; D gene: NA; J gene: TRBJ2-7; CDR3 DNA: TGTGCCAGCAGCCTCTCCTACGAGCAGTACTTC; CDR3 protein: CASSLSYEQYF